This TCR beta chain was captured in a study of identical twins. Broader study findings: High-abundance cord blood beta clonotypes had fewer insertions; memory repertoires showed none.

After template switching added a universal primer site, the resulting cDNA carried unique molecular identifiers. TCRdb recomputed calls from the 5' RACE reads with MiXCR, one row per CDR3 protein. There are around 480,000 distinct CDR3 sequences in the sample; 13% to 15% occur only once, and approximately 0.98% lies in the top ten. Per the germline V gene, CDR1 is SGHDN and CDR2 is FVKESK. The CDR3 loop spans 14 amino acids. Trimming removed 4 bases from V and 2 bases from J, with 12 bases in between. This clonotype was picked up many times. Its matching antigen is unknown. The same sample was also studied in work on yellow fever vaccine responses in identical twins. That study adds: A vaccine T cell response that seemed partly convergent and partly personalized was reported in twins.

This chain links TRBV14 with TRBJ2-7; D is unclear. This receptor was taken from a woman under 30 in good health. Input material: CD4+ T cells sorted from blood. CDR3 loop: CASSLTLRPYEQYF. CDR3 bases: TGTGCCAGCAGCCTGACCCTCAGGCCCTACGAGCAGTACTTC.